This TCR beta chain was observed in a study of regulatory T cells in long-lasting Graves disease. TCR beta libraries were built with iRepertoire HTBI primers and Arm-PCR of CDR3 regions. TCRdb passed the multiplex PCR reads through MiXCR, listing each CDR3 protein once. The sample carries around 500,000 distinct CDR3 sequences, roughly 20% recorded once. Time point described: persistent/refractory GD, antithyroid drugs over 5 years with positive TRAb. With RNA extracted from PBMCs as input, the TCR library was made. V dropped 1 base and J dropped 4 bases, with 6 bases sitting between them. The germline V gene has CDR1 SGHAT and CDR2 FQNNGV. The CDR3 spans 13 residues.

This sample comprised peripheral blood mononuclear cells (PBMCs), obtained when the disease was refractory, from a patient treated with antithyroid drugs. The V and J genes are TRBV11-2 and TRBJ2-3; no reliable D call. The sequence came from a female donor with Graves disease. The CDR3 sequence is CASSLGSADTQYF. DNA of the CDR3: TGTGCCAGCAGCTTAGGGAGTGCAGATACGCAGTATTTT.